Listed below are T cell receptor beta chains from one sample, sequenced in a study of blood T cells in healthy people across ages. TCRdb reprocessed the 5' RACE reads via MiXCR and lists one record per CDR3 protein. The sample contains more than 700,000 distinct CDR3 sequences, less than 70% of which appear only once. Sequencing was carried out using blood. Every receptor here comes from an elderly man in good health. CDR3s include the opening cysteine and the closing phenylalanine or tryptophan. D genes are given only for firm matches. Clone size is not always given. Where it is, it says once, few, many or a class for expanded clones.

V gene	clone size	J gene	D gene	CDR3 DNA	CDR3 protein
TRBV3-1	few	TRBJ2-5	NA	TGTGCCAGCAGCCAAGATCGAAAAGGCCAAGAGACCCAGTACTTC	CASSQDRKGQETQYF
TRBV12-3/TRBV12-4	NA	TRBJ2-1	NA	TGTGCCAGCAGTTTAATGGGAGGCGCCCACAATGAGCAGTTCTTC	CASSLMGGAHNEQFF
TRBV20-1	NA	TRBJ2-5	NA	TGCAGTGCTAGAGTTTTTGGGGGGAGTTCGGAGGAGACCCAGTACTTC	CSARVFGGSSEETQYF
TRBV5-1	NA	TRBJ1-6	NA	TGCGCCAGCAGCTTGACGGGGGCGAATTCACCCCTCCACTTT	CASSLTGANSPLHF
TRBV6-5	few	TRBJ2-3	NA	TGTGCCAGCAGTTACAGTCGAGGGAGGACTAGCACAGATACGCAGTATTTT	CASSYSRGRTSTDTQYF
TRBV12-3/TRBV12-4	NA	TRBJ2-5	NA	TGTGCCAGCAGTTTGGGGGCGCTGGGAGAGCAGTACTTC	CASSLGALGEQYF
TRBV18	NA	TRBJ1-2	TRBD1	TGTGCCAGCTCACGCATGGGACAGGGAAGTGATGGCTACACCTTC	CASSRMGQGSDGYTF
TRBV7-2	NA	TRBJ2-1	NA	TGTGCCAGCAGCGCCAACAATGTTTGGTACAATGAGCAGTTCTTC	CASSANNVWYNEQFF
TRBV9	many	TRBJ2-3	NA	TGTGCCAGCAGCGTAGATGAGCGGAGCACAGATACGCAGTATTTT	CASSVDERSTDTQYF
TRBV7-2	few	TRBJ2-7	NA	TGTGCCAGCAGCTTAGTAGGTAGGAATAACTACGAGCAGTACTTC	CASSLVGRNNYEQYF
TRBV4-1	NA	TRBJ2-1	NA	TGCGCCAGCAGCGGACGGGGGACAATCCCTGAAAAAAGCTCCTACAATGAGCAGTTCTTC	CASSGRGTIPEKSSYNEQFF
TRBV7-2	many	TRBJ2-1	NA	TGTGCCAGCAGCTCTCCTAGCTACAATGAGCAGTTCTTC	CASSSPSYNEQFF
TRBV18	NA	TRBJ1-6	NA	TGTGCCAGCTCAGCATCGACCGGGCCCCATAATTCACCCCTCCACTTT	CASSASTGPHNSPLHF
TRBV5-5	NA	TRBJ2-7	NA	TGTGCCAGCAGCTTGAGTGCTAGCTTCTCCTACGAGCAGTACTTC	CASSLSASFSYEQYF
TRBV28	NA	TRBJ2-1	TRBD2	TGTGCCAGCAGTTTTCGAGCGGGAGGGGTATACAATGAGCAGTTCTTC	CASSFRAGGVYNEQFF
TRBV5-1	few	TRBJ2-5	TRBD2	TGCGCCAGCAGCTCTAAAGAAAGACTAGCGGGAGGACAAGAGACCCAGTACTTC	CASSSKERLAGGQETQYF
TRBV2	few	TRBJ1-1	TRBD1	TGTGCCAGCAGGGGTCAGGGGGCCTTGAACACTGAAGCTTTCTTT	CASRGQGALNTEAFF
TRBV20-1	once	TRBJ2-7	TRBD2	TGCAGTGCAACCGTCAGCGGGAGCCCTTCCTACGAGCAGTACTTC	CSATVSGSPSYEQYF
TRBV10-3	few	TRBJ2-3	NA	TGTGCCATCGGGGAGGTCGACAGATACGCGTATTTT	CAIGEVDRYAYF
TRBV6-2/TRBV6-3	few	TRBJ2-1	TRBD2	TGTGCCAGCAGCACTTCGCGGGGGAGCTCCTACAATGAGCAGTTCTTC	CASSTSRGSSYNEQFF
TRBV29-1	few	TRBJ1-3	NA	TGCAGCGTAATACCCGCTGGAAACACCATATATTTT	CSVIPAGNTIYF
TRBV12-3/TRBV12-4	NA	TRBJ2-1	NA	TGTGCCAGCACCCTCCACGGGGCAGACAATGAGCAGTTCTTC	CASTLHGADNEQFF
TRBV20-1	NA	TRBJ1-6	TRBD1	TGCAGTGCTAGAGGGACGACAGGGGCTAATTCACCCCTCCACTTT	CSARGTTGANSPLHF
TRBV25-1	NA	TRBJ2-5	NA	TGTGCCAGCAGTGAAGGTGGGGCAGCGAGGCAAGAGACCCAGTACTTC	CASSEGGAARQETQYF
TRBV5-1	once	TRBJ2-4	NA	TGCGCCAGCAGCTTGGAAGGGAACGGGGTCAAAAACATTCAGTACTTC	CASSLEGNGVKNIQYF
TRBV12-3/TRBV12-4	NA	TRBJ2-1	TRBD2	TGTGCCAGCAGTTTAATTCTGGCGGGAGGGGTGTCCTACAATGAGCAGTTCTTC	CASSLILAGGVSYNEQFF
TRBV20-1	NA	TRBJ2-1	TRBD2	TGCAGTGCTAGAGGGGCTAGCGGCTCCTACAATGAGCAGTTCTTC	CSARGASGSYNEQFF
TRBV7-2	NA	TRBJ1-1	NA	TGTGCCACCTCTTTAGACAGGAACTTTGAAGCTTTCTTT	CATSLDRNFEAFF
TRBV4-2	NA	TRBJ2-5	NA	TGTGCCAGCAGCCAAGAAGATCCAGAGACCCAGTACTTC	CASSQEDPETQYF
TRBV9	NA	TRBJ2-1	NA	TGTGCCAGCAGCGTAGCGGTAGTTAGCCTAGCTGAGCAGTTCTTC	CASSVAVVSLAEQFF
TRBV28	many	TRBJ2-7	TRBD2	TGTGCCAGCAGTCAGGGACTAGCGGGCGAGCAGTACTTC	CASSQGLAGEQYF
TRBV19	NA	TRBJ2-1	NA	TGTGCCAGTAGTAGCCGCCGGGGCACGACGGGGAATGAGCAGTTCTTC	CASSSRRGTTGNEQFF
TRBV5-1	few	TRBJ2-7	TRBD1	TGCGCCAGCAGCTGGGGACAGGGCTACGAGCAGTACTTC	CASSWGQGYEQYF
TRBV5-1	NA	TRBJ1-2	TRBD1	TGCGCCAGCAGCCAGGACAGGGAGCATGGCTACACCTTC	CASSQDREHGYTF
TRBV6-1	few	TRBJ2-1	NA	TGTGCCAGCAGTGAGTACTCTTACAATGAGCAGTTCTTC	CASSEYSYNEQFF
TRBV29-1	NA	TRBJ2-3	TRBD1	TGCAGCGTGACAGGGGCGGGTGGCACAGATACGCAGTATTTT	CSVTGAGGTDTQYF
TRBV6-6	NA	TRBJ2-5	NA	TGTGCCAGCAGTTACTCCGGACAGCCTAGACAAGAGACCCAGTACTTC	CASSYSGQPRQETQYF
TRBV24-1	NA	TRBJ2-7	NA	TGTGCCACCAGTGATTTTCCTAGGGACAACGAGCAGTACTTC	CATSDFPRDNEQYF
TRBV20-1	NA	TRBJ1-4	NA	TGCAGTGCTAAGGAGCCCGCGACTCCGGGTGAAAAACTGTTTTTT	CSAKEPATPGEKLFF
TRBV20-1	NA	TRBJ2-2	NA	TGCAGTGCTAAATTGCAGGACTACTACACCGGGGAGCTGTTTTTT	CSAKLQDYYTGELFF